What follows describes a single T cell receptor (beta chain). These data belong to a study of cytomegalovirus exposure and HLA in healthy donors. While the first cohort had fewer than 850 subjects, the donors belonged to the separate validation cohort of roughly 130 subjects. Germline trimming cut 4 bases from V and 11 bases from J; bases unmatched to any gene: 11. Looked up from germline, CDR1 is PRHDT and CDR2 is FYEKMQ (reference sequence). The CDR3 is 15 residues long. Libraries were prepared by immunoSEQ multiplex PCR; TCRdb keeps only in-frame clonotypes and omits some of them. Of 300,000 to 450,000 clones listed, 75% to 90% are singletons.

Sequenced material: PBMCs. The source of this sequence is a woman aged 18-29 years in good health and CMV-seronegative. This sequence joins TRBV13 and TRBJ1-6, with 7 bases that match TRBD1. The CDR3 loop reads CASSSNRGGGPPLHF. CDR3 coding DNA: TGTGCCAGCAGCTCCAACAGGGGCGGGGGGCCACCCCTCCACTTT.